This entry describes one T cell receptor (beta chain). Its antigen remains unknown. PCR primers comprised 60 Vbeta and 13 Jbeta primers. Original processing notes: In a later analysis, roughly 11 million of approximately 80 million unique beta chains occurred in at least two donors. The repertoire was sequenced with immunoSEQ multiplex PCR; TCRdb's copy has only in-frame clones and lacks some. D and trimming were read from the DNA, whereas the V and J calls and clone size are those reported in that table. This table has about 170,000 clones, 75% to 85% appearing once. The data derive from a study of cytomegalovirus exposure and HLA in healthy donors. General study points: Links to common viral pathogens appeared, in a later analysis, for several of the most significant clusters.

Germline V gene sequence: CDR1 SGHVS, CDR2 FQNEAQ. V shed 1 base and J shed 2 bases, with 8 bases lying between them. This CDR3 region has 14 residues. The rearrangement uses TRBV7-8 and TRBJ1-1; D is uncertain. The sequencing input was PBMCs. The sequence was collected from a woman between 45 and 60 years old in good health and CMV-seronegative. The CDR3 nucleotides read TGTGCCAGCAGCTTAGTATCCGTTAACACTGAAGCTTTCTTT. Protein sequence: CASSLVSVNTEAFF.